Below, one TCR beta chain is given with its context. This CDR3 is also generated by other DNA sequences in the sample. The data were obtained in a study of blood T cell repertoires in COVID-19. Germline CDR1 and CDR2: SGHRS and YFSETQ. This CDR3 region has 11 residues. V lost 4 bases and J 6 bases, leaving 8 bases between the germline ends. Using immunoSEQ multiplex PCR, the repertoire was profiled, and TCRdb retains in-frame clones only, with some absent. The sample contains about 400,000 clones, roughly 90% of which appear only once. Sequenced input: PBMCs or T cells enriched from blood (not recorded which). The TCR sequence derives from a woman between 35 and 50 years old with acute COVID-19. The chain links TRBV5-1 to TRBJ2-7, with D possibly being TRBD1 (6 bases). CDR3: CASSLGGEQYF. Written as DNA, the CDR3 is TGCGCCAGCAGCCTAGGGGGCGAGCAGTACTTC.